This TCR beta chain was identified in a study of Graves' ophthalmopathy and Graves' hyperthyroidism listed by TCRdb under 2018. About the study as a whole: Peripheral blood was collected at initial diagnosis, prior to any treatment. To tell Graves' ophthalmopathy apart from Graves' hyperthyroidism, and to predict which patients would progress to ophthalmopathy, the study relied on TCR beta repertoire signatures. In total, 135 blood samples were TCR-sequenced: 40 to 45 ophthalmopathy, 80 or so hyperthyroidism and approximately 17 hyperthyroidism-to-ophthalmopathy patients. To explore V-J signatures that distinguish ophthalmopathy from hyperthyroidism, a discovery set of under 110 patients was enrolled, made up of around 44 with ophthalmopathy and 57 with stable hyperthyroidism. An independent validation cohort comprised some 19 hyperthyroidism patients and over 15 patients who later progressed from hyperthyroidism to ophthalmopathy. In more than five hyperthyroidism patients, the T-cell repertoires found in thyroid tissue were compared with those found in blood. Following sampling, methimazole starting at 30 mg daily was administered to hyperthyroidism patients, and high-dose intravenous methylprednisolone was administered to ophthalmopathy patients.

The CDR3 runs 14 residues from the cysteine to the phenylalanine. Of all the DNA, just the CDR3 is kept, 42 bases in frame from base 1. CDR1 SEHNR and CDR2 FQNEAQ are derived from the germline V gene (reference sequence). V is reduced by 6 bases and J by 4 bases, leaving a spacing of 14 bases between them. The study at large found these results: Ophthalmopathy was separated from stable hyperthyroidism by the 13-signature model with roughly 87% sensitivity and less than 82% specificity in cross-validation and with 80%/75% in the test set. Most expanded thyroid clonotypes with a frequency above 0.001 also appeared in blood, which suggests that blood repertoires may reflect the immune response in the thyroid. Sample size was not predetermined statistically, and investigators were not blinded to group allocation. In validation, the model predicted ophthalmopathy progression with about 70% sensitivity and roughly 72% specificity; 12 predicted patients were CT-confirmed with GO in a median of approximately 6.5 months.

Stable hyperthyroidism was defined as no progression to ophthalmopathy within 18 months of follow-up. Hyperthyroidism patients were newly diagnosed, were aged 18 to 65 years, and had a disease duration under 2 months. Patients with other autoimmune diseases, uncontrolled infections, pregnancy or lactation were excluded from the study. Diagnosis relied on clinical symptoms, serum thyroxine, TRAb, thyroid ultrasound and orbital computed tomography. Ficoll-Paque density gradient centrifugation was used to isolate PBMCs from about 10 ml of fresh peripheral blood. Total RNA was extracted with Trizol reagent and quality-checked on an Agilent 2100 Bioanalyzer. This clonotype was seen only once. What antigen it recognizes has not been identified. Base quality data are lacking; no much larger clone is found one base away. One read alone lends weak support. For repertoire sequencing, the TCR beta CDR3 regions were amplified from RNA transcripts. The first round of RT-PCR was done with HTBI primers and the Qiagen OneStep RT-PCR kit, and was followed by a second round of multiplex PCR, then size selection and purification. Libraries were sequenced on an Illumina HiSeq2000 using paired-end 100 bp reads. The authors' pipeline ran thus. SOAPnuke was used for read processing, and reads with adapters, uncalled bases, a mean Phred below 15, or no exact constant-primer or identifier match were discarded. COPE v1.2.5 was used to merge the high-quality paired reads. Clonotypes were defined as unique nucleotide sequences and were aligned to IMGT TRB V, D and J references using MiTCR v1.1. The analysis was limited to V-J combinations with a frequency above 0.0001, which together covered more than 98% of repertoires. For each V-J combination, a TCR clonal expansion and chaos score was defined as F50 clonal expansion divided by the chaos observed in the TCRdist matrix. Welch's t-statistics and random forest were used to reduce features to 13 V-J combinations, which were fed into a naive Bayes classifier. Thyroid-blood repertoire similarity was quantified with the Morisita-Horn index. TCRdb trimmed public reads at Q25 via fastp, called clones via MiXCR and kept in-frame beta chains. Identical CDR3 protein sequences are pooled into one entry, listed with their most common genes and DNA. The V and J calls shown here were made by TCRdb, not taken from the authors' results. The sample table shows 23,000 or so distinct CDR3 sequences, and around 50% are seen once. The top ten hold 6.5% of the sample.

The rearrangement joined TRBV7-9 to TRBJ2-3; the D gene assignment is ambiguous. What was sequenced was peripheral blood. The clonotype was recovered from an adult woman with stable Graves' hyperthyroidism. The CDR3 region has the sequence CASRVSSQADTQYF. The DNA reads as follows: TGTGCCAGCAGGGTCAGCAGCCAGGCAGATACGCAGTATTTT.